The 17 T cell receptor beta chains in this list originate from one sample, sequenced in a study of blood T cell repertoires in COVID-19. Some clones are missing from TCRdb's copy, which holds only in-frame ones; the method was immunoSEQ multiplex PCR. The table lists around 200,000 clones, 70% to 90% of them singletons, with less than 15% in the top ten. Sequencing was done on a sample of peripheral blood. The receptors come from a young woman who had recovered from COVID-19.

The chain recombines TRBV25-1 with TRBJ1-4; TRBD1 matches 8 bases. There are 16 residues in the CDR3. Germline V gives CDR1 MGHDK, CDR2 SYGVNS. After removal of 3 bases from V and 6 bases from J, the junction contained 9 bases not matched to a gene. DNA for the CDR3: TGTGCCAGCAGTGATAATCAGGGGGCTGGGGATGAAAAACTGTTTTTT. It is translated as CASSDNQGAGDEKLFF.

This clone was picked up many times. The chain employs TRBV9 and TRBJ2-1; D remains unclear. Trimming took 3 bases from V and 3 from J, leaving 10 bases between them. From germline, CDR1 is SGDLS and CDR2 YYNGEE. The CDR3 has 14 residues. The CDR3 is CASSAETVYNEQFF. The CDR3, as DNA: TGTGCCAGCAGCGCGGAGACCGTCTACAATGAGCAGTTCTTC.

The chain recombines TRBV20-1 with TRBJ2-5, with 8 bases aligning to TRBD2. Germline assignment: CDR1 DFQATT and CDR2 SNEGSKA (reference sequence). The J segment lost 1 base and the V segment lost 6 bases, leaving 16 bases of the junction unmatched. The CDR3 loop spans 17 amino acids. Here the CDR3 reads CSASGASGQRIQETQYF. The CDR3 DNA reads TGCAGTGCGAGTGGGGCTAGCGGGCAACGGATCCAAGAGACCCAGTACTTC.

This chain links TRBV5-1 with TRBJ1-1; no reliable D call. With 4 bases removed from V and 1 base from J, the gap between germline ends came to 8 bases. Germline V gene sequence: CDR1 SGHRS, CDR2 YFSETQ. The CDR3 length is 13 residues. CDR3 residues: CASSQTPNTEAFF. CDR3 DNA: TGCGCCAGCAGCCAGACACCGAACACTGAAGCTTTCTTT.

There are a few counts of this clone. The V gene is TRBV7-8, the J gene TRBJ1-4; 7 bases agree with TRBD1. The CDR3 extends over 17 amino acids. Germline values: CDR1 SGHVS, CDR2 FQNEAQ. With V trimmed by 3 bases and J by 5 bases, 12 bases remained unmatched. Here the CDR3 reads CASSFQPRQGQNEKLFF. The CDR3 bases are TGTGCCAGCAGCTTCCAACCCCGACAGGGCCAAAATGAAAAACTGTTTTTT.

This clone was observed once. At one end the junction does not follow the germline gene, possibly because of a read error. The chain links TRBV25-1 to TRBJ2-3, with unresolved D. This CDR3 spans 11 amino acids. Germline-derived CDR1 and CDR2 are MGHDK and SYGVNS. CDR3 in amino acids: CASDSTDTQYF. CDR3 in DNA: TGTGCCAGCGATAGCACGGATACGCAGTATTTT.

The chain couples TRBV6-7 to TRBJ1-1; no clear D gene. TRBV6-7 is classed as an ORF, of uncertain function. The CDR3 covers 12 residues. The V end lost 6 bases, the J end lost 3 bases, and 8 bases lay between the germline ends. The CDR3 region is CASRGSYTEAFF. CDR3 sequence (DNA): TGTGCCAGCAGGGGGAGTTACACTGAAGCTTTCTTT.

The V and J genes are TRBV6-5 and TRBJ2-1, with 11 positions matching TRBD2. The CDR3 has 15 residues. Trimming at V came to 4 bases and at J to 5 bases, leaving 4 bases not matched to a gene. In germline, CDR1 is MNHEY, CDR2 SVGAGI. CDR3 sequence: CASSLVGLADNEQFF. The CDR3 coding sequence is TGTGCCAGCAGTTTAGTGGGACTAGCGGACAATGAGCAGTTCTTC.

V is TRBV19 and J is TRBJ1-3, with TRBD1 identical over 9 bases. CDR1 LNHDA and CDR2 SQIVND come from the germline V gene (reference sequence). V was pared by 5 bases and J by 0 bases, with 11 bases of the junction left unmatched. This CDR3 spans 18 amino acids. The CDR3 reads CASSPTTGTGLSGNTIYF. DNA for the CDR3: TGTGCCAGTAGTCCTACCACCGGGACAGGGCTCTCTGGAAACACCATATATTTT.

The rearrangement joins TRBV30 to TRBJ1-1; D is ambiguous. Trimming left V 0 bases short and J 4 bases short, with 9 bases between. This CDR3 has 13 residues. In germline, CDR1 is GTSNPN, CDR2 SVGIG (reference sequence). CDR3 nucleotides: TGTGCCTGGAGTGTCGGGGATTCCACTGAAGCTTTCTTT. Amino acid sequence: CAWSVGDSTEAFF.

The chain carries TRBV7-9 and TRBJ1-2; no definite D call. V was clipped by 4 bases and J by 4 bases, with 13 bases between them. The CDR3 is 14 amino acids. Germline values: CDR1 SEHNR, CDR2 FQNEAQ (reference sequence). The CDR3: CASSSYKAAYGYTF. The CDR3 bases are TGTGCCAGCAGCTCTTACAAGGCGGCCTATGGCTACACCTTC.

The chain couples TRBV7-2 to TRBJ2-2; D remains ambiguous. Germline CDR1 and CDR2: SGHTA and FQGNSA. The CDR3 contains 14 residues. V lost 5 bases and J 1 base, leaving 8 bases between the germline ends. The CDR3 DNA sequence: TGTGCCAGCAGCCAAAGACAGAACACCGGGGAGCTGTTTTTT. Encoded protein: CASSQRQNTGELFF.

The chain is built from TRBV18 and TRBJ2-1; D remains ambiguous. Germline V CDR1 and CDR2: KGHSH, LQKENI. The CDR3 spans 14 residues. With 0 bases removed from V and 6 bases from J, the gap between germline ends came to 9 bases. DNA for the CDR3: TGTGCCAGCTCACCACCTTCCCTCCCCAATGAGCAGTTCTTC. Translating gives CASSPPSLPNEQFF.

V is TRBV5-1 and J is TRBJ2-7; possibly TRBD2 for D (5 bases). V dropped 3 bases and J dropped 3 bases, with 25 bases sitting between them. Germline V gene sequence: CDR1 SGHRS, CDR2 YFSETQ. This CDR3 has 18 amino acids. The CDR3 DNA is TGCGCCAGCAGCTGGGCTACGGGATCCTCCTTTCTCGGCTACGAGCAGTACTTC. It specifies CASSWATGSSFLGYEQYF.

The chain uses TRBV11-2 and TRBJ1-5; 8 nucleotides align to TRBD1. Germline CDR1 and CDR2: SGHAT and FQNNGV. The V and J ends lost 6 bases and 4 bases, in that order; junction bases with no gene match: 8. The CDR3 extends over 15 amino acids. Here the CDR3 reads CASSPAGQDNQPQHF. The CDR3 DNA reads TGTGCCAGCAGTCCCGCGGGACAGGATAATCAGCCCCAGCATTTT.

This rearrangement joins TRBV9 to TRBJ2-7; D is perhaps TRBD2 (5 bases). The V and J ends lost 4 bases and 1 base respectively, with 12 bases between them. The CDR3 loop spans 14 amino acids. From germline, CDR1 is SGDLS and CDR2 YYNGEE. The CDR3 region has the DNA TGTGCCAGCAGCCCTACTAGTATTTCCTACGAGCAGTACTTC. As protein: CASSPTSISYEQYF.

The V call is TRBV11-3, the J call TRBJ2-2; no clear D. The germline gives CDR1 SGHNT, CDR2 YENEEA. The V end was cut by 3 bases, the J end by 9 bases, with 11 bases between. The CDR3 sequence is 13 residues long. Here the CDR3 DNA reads TGTGCCAGCAGCTTGAAATTGGGCCGGGAGCTGTTTTTT. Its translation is CASSLKLGRELFF.